Below are 14 T cell receptor beta chains sequenced from a single sample in a study of blood T cell repertoires in COVID-19. The table came from immunoSEQ multiplex PCR; TCRdb's copy has only in-frame clones and leaves some out. Of about 240,000 clones in the sample, approximately 80% were seen once. Sequencing was performed on peripheral blood. The receptors were gathered from a woman aged 18 to 35 with acute or convalescent COVID-19.

The rearrangement joins TRBV11-2 to TRBJ1-1; TRBD1 agrees at 8 bases. The CDR3 has 15 amino acids. V lost 5 bases to trimming and J lost 4 bases; unmatched junction nucleotides: 9. Germline V gene data show CDR1 as SGHAT and CDR2 as FQNNGV. In DNA form, the CDR3 reads TGTGCCAGCAGCCCGGACAGGGTTCGGCCCACTGAAGCTTTCTTT. Its protein is CASSPDRVRPTEAFF.

J is TRBJ2-1 and V is TRBV7-6; a weak D match, TRBD2 (5 bases). From germline, CDR1 is SGHVS and CDR2 FNYEAQ. The V end was cut by 1 base, the J end by 0 bases, with 19 bases between. CDR3 length equals 19 residues. Written as DNA, the CDR3 is TGTGCCAGCAGCTTAGTCTTCGGCCCCCCGGGGAGCTCCTACAATGAGCAGTTCTTC. Translating it yields CASSLVFGPPGSSYNEQFF.

CDR3 residues: CASGSSKGLKGETQYF. The CDR3 DNA sequence: TGTGCTAGTGGTTCCTCTAAGGGACTGAAAGGAGAGACCCAGTACTTC. The rearrangement joins TRBV12-5 to TRBJ2-5; tentative D call: TRBD2 (6 bases). The CDR3 sequence is 16 residues long. CDR1 and CDR2 from the germline V gene are LGHNT and FRNRAP. V lost 4 bases and J 4 bases, leaving 19 bases between the germline ends.

This rearrangement joins TRBV7-9 to TRBJ2-3; unclear D gene. This CDR3 region has 13 residues. The V gene's germline CDR1 is SEHNR and CDR2 FQNEAQ (reference sequence). V was trimmed by 4 bases and J by 4 bases, leaving 9 bases between them. CDR3 residues: CASSSRRADTQYF. For the CDR3, the DNA is TGTGCCAGCAGCTCTCGCCGGGCAGATACGCAGTATTTT.

The chain couples TRBV6-5 to TRBJ2-2, with D unresolved. The CDR3 has 13 residues. V lost 6 bases and J 4 bases, leaving 9 bases between the germline ends. Germline values: CDR1 MNHEY, CDR2 SVGAGI. This chain's CDR3 is CASSTPSTGELFF. The DNA of the CDR3 is TGTGCCAGCAGCACCCCGAGCACCGGGGAGCTGTTTTTT.

The rearrangement joins TRBV6-5 to TRBJ2-7, with D perhaps TRBD1 (6 bases). CDR3 size: 15 residues. Germline CDR1 MNHEY, CDR2 SVGAGI. The ends were cut back, 6 bases at V and 5 bases at J, with 20 bases in the middle. The CDR3 is CASRTLRAGDHEQYF. Written as DNA, the CDR3 is TGTGCCAGCAGAACCCTACGTGCAGGGGACCACGAGCAGTACTTC.

The V gene is TRBV7-8, the J gene TRBJ2-1, with 8 positions matching TRBD2. V gave up 8 bases and J gave up 8 bases; unmatched junction bases: 17. The CDR3 has 16 amino acids. Per the germline V gene, CDR1 is SGHVS and CDR2 is FQNEAQ. The CDR3 DNA follows: TGTGCCAGCGGCCGAGGCGAGAGCGGGAGTTGGGATGAGCAGTTCTTC. Its translation: CASGRGESGSWDEQFF. Together with reference TRBV7-8 and TRBJ2-1, the CDR3 gives the full variable domain: GAGVSQSPRYKVAKRGQDVALRCDPISGHVSLFWYQQALGQGPEFLTYFQNEAQLDKSGLPSDRFFAERPEGSVSTLKIQRTQQEDSAVYLCASGRGESGSWDEQFFGPGTRLTVL.

The rearrangement joins TRBV11-2 to TRBJ2-7; 15 bases are shared with TRBD2. Germline-derived CDR1 and CDR2 are SGHAT and FQNNGV. The CDR3 contains 17 residues. V lost 1 base, J lost 0 bases, and 1 base stayed unmatched. The DNA of the CDR3 is TGTGCCAGCAGCTTAGGGACTAGCGGGAGGGCCTCCTACGAGCAGTACTTC. This codes for CASSLGTSGRASYEQYF. Combining the CDR3 with reference TRBV11-2 and TRBJ2-7 gives the whole variable domain EAGVAQSPRYKIIEKRQSVAFWCNPISGHATLYWYQQILGQGPKLLIQFQNNGVVDDSQLPKDRFSAERLKGVDSTLKIQPAKLEDSAVYLCASSLGTSGRASYEQYFGPGTRLTVT.

This chain joins TRBV27 and TRBJ2-3; 10 bases fit TRBD2. J gave up 6 bases and V 2 bases, and 2 bases lay outside the gene matches. The CDR3 is made up of 14 amino acids. CDR1 and CDR2 (germline): MNHEY, SMNVEV (reference sequence). As DNA, the CDR3 is TGTGCCAGCAGTTTAACTAGCGGGATGGATACGCAGTATTTT. Translating it yields CASSLTSGMDTQYF.

This rearrangement joins TRBV6-4 to TRBJ2-1; 12 nucleotides line up with TRBD2. The J segment lost 4 bases and the V segment lost 6 bases, leaving 1 base of the junction unmatched. CDR3 size: 14 residues. CDR1 and CDR2 from the germline V gene are MRHNA and SNTAGT. The CDR3 coding sequence is TGTGCCAGCAGACTAGCGGGAGGTTACAATGAGCAGTTCTTC. Its translation is CASRLAGGYNEQFF.

The chain employs TRBV7-9 and TRBJ2-5; 15 bases map to TRBD2. This CDR3 is 16 amino acids long. V trimming: 4 bases; J trimming: 5 bases; junction bases outside the gene matches: 5. The V gene's germline CDR1 is SEHNR and CDR2 FQNEAQ (reference sequence). The CDR3 here is CASSSPGTSGRETQYF. As DNA, the CDR3 is TGTGCCAGCAGCTCCCCCGGGACTAGCGGGAGGGAGACCCAGTACTTC.

The CDR3: CASSPPHSNEKLFF. The DNA of the CDR3 is TGTGCCAGCTCACCACCGCACTCTAATGAAAAACTGTTTTTT. V gene TRBV18 combines with J gene TRBJ1-4; no clear D. The V gene lost 0 bases and the J gene lost 3 bases, with 5 bases spanning the gap. The CDR3 loop spans 14 amino acids. Germline CDR1 reads KGHSH; CDR2 reads LQKENI.

The V call is TRBV12-3 or TRBV12-4, the J call TRBJ1-5, with D possibly TRBD1 on 5 matching bases. The V end lost 5 bases, the J end lost 11 bases, and 13 bases lay between the germline ends. The CDR3 contains 12 residues. The chain's CDR3 is CASSQGSPAQHF. Here the CDR3 DNA reads TGTGCCAGCAGTCAGGGATCTCCGGCCCAGCATTTT.

V gene TRBV2 combines with J gene TRBJ2-1, with 14 bases aligning to TRBD2. The CDR3 runs to 15 residues. V shed 5 bases, J shed 4 bases, and the junction held 1 base outside the gene matches. Germline V gene data show CDR1 as SNHLY and CDR2 as FYNNEI. CDR3 amino acids: CASSRLAGGYNEQFF. Written as DNA, the CDR3 is TGTGCCAGCAGTAGACTAGCGGGAGGGTACAATGAGCAGTTCTTC. Filled out from reference TRBV2 and TRBJ2-1, the complete variable domain reads EPEVTQTPSHQVTQMGQEVILRCVPISNHLYFYWYRQILGQKVEFLVSFYNNEISEKSEIFDDQFSVERPDGSNFTLKIRSTKLEDSAMYFCASSRLAGGYNEQFFGPGTRLTVL.